This T cell receptor (beta chain) was identified in a study of identical twins. Study results and limitations: Sequences that were beta out-of-frame showed weaker excess twin sharing. Findings depended on cross-sectional statistics rather than tracking the same donors.

About this clonotype: Its target is not known.

V lost 1 base and J lost 1, with 8 bases in between. CDR1 SGHVS and CDR2 FQNEAQ come from the germline V gene. This CDR3 region has 15 residues. MiXCR, run by TCRdb on the 5' RACE reads, gives a single entry per CDR3 protein. The data contain hundreds of thousands of distinct CDR3 sequences, roughly 18% of them singletons. The same sample was also studied in work on T cells expressing NK-cell markers. This second study notes: Seven HCMV-seropositive donors and one seronegative donor made up the eight sequenced donors. No clear determination of HCMV specificity was made for expanded NKG2C+ T cell clones.

Source material: PBMCs. The source of this sequence is a woman aged 18-29 years in good health. This chain links TRBV7-8 with TRBJ2-1; D not certain. The CDR3 DNA sequence: TGTGCCAGCAGCTTAGACCCGCCGTCCTACAATGAGCAGTTCTTC. Its translation: CASSLDPPSYNEQFF.